This T cell receptor (beta chain) stems from a study of blood T cell repertoires in COVID-19 (TCRdb year 2020). The study in broad terms: Samples covering the acute and convalescent phases of COVID-19 were provided by collaborators in the United States, Italy and Spain. Sample metadata almost always included a de-identified subject ID, COVID-19 status, age in years and sex. The dataset comprised deeply sampled blood TCRbeta repertoires from subjects exposed to, actively infected with, or recovered from COVID-19. The samples were drawn from the first 160 participants of the ongoing ImmuneRACE study and from 950 to 1,500 subjects provided by 6 global collaborators. Where available, HLA class I and class II types were obtained from metadata supplied by the sample provider rather than from assay-based typing. A freely available public database, intended as a resource for researchers studying the immune response to SARS-CoV-2, is where the repertoires were released. The material from the prospective study consisted of cDNA or gDNA derived from T cells, B-cell-depleted T cells, or PBMCs.

The investigation overall reported the following: The amount of clinical and demographic metadata varied by source and participant and was provided uncurated.

TCRbeta CDR3 regions were amplified from genomic DNA using the immunoSEQ Assay, a bias-controlled multiplex PCR. The source study handled its data this way. Within the assay, amplification of reference gene primers was used to estimate how many nucleated cells each sample contained. To quantify the absolute abundance of each unique TCRbeta CDR3 rearrangement, sequence reads were collapsed and filtered. For each sample, productive Simpson clonality was calculated as the square root of Simpson's diversity index across productive rearrangements. TCRdb limited this immuneACCESS table to in-frame rearrangements with V and J called. A share of clones is missing; checked studies link under half to unresolved V genes, and the rest is unexplained. V and J calls plus clone size are reproduced from that table; the DNA served to infer D and trimming. The table for this sample lists around 250,000 clones; roughly nine tenths of them were counted only once. The leading ten clones occupy 3.5% to 4% of the sample.

In this sample, this clone turned up a few times. Its antigen is unknown. No base quality values were provided; no much bigger clone lies one nucleotide off. Collaborating institutions collected whole blood in K2EDTA tubes following their own protocols. Collaborator samples were shipped for TCRbeta analysis as frozen whole blood, isolated PBMCs, or DNA extracted from either sample type. V lost 4 bases and J lost 3 bases; the stretch between them is 15 bases long. From its cysteine to its phenylalanine, the CDR3 spans 14 amino acids. The retained sequence is limited to the CDR3, 42 bases, with the frame set at the first base. For CDR1 and CDR2, the germline V gene (reference sequence) lists GTSNPN and SVGIG.

This clonotype originated in a man aged 18 to 29 with active or convalescent COVID-19. The V and J genes are TRBV30 and TRBJ1-2, with a weak D call of TRBD1 (6 bases match). Sample: peripheral blood. CDR3 reads: CAWTGASSDYGYTF. Here is the DNA: TGTGCCTGGACAGGGGCATCAAGCGACTATGGCTACACCTTC. Beyond the CDR3, the reference TRBV30 and TRBJ1-2 genes provide the residues; the full variable domain reads: SQTIHQWPATLVQPVGSPLSLECTVEGTSNPNLYWYRQAAGRGLQLLFYSVGIGQISSEVPQNLSASRPQDRQFILSSKKLLLSDSGFYLCAWTGASSDYGYTFGSGTRLTVV.